This T cell receptor (beta chain) was documented in a study of Ad26.COV2.S vaccination and SARS-CoV-2 variants. Study information: The trial was COV1001 and the donor's arm was Ad26.COV2.S.

This sample's treatment: about 20 received Ad26.COV2.S at low or high dose, single or two shots; a few received placebo; per-sample allocation not given. Repertoires come from day 63 after the first vaccine or placebo injection. This person who donated was an adult of 18-55 years in Boston. Overall study findings and caveats: Vaccinees showed greater spike-specific TCR breadth than placebo recipients. Non-spike TCR breadth was similar in vaccine and placebo recipients.

Germline V gene sequence: CDR1 MDHEN, CDR2 SYDVKM. The CDR3 has 15 amino acids. The junction had 3 bases not matched to a gene; V was cut back by 3 bases and J by 0 bases. Produced via immunoSEQ multiplex PCR; TCRdb's table is partial and in-frame only. The table lists 350,000 to 500,000 clones, roughly 90% of them singletons. Comments on this clone: Its antigen is unknown.

This receptor was taken from a person aged 18 to 65 who received the Ad26.COV2.S COVID-19 vaccine or a placebo. The material sequenced was peripheral blood, taken in a trial of Ad26.COV2.S vaccine versus placebo. This chain connects TRBV28 to TRBJ2-5; 8 nucleotides agree with TRBD1. CDR3 protein: CASSFGTGYQETQYF. In DNA form, the CDR3 reads TGTGCCAGCAGTTTTGGGACAGGCTACCAAGAGACCCAGTACTTC.